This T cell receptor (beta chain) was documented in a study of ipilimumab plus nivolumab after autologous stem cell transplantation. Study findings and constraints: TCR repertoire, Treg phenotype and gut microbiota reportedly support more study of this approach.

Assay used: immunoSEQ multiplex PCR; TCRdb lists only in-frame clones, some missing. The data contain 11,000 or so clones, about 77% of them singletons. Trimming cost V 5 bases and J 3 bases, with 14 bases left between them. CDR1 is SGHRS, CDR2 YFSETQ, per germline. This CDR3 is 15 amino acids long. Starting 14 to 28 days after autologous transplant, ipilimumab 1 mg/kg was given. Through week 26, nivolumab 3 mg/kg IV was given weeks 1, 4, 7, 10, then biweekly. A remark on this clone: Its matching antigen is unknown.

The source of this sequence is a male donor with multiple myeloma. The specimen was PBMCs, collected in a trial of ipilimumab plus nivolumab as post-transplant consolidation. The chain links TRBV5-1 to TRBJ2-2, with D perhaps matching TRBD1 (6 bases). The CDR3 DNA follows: TGCGCCAGCAGAAAAACAGGGACGGACACCGGGGAGCTGTTTTTT. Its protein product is CASRKTGTDTGELFF.